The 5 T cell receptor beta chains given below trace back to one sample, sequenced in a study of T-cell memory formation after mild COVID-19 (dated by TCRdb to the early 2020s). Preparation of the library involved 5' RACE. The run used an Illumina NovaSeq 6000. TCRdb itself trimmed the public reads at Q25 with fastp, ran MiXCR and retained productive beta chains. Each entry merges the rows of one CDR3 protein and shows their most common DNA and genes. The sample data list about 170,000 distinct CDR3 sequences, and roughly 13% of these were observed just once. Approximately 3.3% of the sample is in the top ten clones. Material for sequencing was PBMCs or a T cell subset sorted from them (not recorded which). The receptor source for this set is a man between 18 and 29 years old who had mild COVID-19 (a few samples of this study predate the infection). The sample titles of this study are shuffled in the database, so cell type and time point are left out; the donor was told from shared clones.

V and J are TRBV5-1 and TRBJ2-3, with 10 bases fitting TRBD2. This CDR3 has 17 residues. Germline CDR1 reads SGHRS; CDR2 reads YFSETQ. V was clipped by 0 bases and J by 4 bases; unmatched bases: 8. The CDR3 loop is CASSLGVAGGRADTQYF. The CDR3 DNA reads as TGCGCCAGCAGCTTGGGCGTAGCGGGGGGCAGGGCAGATACGCAGTATTTT.

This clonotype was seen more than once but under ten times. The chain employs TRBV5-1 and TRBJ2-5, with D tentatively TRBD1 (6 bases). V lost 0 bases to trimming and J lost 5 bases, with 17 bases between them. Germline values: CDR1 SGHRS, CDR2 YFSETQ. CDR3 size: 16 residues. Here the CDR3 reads CASSLVTGNARETQYF. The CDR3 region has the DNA TGCGCCAGCAGCTTGGTGACAGGAAACGCGCGGGAGACCCAGTACTTC.

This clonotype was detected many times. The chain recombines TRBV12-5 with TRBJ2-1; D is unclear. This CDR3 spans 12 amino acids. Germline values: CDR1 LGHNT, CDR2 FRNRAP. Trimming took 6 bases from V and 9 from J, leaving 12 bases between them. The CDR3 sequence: CASGSATTEQFF. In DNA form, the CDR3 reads TGTGCTAGTGGCTCGGCCACTACTGAGCAGTTCTTC.

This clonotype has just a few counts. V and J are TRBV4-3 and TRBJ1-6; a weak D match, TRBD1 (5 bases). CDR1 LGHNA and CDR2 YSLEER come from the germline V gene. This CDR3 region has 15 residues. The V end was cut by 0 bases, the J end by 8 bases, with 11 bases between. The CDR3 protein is CASSQDQQGHSPLHF. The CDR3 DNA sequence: TGCGCCAGCAGCCAAGATCAGCAGGGCCATTCACCCCTCCACTTT.

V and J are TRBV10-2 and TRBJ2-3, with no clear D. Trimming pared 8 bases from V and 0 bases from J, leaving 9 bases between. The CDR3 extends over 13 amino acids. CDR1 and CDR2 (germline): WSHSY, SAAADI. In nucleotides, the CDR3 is TGCGCCAGCGGAGACGGAAGCACAGATACGCAGTATTTT. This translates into CASGDGSTDTQYF.